This T cell receptor beta chain appears in the sequencing data of a study of cytotoxic CD8 clonotypes in ibrutinib-treated CLL. Study details: After a median of approximately 68 months, roughly 14 patients stayed remitted and some twelve progressed; responses had been partial in some 24 and complete in 2. Productive templates per sample averaged about 260,000; productive rearrangements, some 99,000.

CDR1 KGHSH and CDR2 LQKENI come from the germline V gene. The CDR3 runs 13 residues. The V and J ends lost 6 bases and 5 bases, in that order; junction bases with no gene match: 4. Study-level points and caveats: Timing of sampling differed between sustained-remission and progressing patients. Among the clonotypes, public ones were uncommon and contracted or held stable on treatment.

The assay was immunoSEQ multiplex PCR, and TCRdb's table has in-frame clones only and misses some. This repertoire shows tens of thousands of clones, 70% to 90% found once; its top ten account for less than 6.5%. Remarks on this clone: The antigen remains undetermined.

The clonotype originates from a human donor with chronic lymphocytic leukemia. The V call is TRBV18, the J call TRBJ2-1; 7 bases are a match to TRBD2. The source material was PBMCs, sampled before ibrutinib treatment. The CDR3 region has the DNA TGTGCCAGCTCCAGCGGGACTAACAATGAGCAGTTCTTC. As protein: CASSSGTNNEQFF.